This entry describes one T cell receptor (beta chain). Antigen: not known. The sample is drawn from a study of T cell responses to AZD1222 COVID-19 vaccine. The study's findings and limits: White British ancestry dominated among donors, who included more females, and clonal diversity was possibly underestimated.

Assay used: immunoSEQ multiplex PCR; TCRdb lists only in-frame clones, some missing. Of 120,000 or so clones in the sample, more than 70% were seen once. The CDR3 runs 16 residues. Trimming at V came to 3 bases and at J to 6 bases, leaving 6 bases not matched to a gene. The germline V gene encodes CDR1 SGHNT and CDR2 YENEEA. The source is an adult in good health. V and J are TRBV11-3 and TRBJ2-2; 11 positions agree with TRBD1. Sequencing used peripheral blood, obtained on day 0 of AZD1222 vaccination. As DNA, the CDR3 is TGTGCCAGCAGCTTGGCCCTGGGACAGGGGGCCGGGGAGCTGTTTTTT. Its protein product is CASSLALGQGAGELFF.